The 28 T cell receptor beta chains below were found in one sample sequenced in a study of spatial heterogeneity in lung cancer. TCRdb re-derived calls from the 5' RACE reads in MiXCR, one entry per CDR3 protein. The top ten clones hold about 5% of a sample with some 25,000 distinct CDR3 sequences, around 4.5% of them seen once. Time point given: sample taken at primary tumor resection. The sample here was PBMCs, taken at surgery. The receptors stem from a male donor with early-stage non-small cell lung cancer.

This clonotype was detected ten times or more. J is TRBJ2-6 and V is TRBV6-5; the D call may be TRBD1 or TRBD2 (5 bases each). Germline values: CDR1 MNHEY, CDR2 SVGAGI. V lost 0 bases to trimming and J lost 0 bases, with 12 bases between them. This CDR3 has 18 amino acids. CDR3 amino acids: CASSYSGTAFSGANVLTF. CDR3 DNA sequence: TGTGCCAGCAGTTACTCCGGGACGGCATTCTCTGGGGCCAACGTCCTGACTTTC.

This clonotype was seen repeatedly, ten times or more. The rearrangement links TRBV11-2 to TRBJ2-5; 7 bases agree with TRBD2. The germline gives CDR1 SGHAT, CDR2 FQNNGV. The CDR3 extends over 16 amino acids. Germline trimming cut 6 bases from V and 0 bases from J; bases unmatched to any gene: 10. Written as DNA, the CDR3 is TGTGCCAGCAGAGAAGTCGGGGGGAGAGACCAAGAGACCCAGTACTTC. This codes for CASREVGGRDQETQYF.

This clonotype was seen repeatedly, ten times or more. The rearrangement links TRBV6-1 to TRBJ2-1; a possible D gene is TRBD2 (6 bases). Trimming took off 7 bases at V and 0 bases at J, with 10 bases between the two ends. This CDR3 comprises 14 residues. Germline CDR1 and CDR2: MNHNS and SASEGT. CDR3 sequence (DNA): TGTGCCAGCATTGAGGGAGGCTCCTACAATGAGCAGTTCTTC. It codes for CASIEGGSYNEQFF.

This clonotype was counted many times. The CDR3 bases are TGCAGTGCTAAGGGGGACCGGGACTCGGGTGAAGCTTTCTTT. Protein product: CSAKGDRDSGEAFF. The V and J genes are TRBV20-1 and TRBJ1-1; the D gene is possibly TRBD1 (6 bases). Trimming removed 4 bases from V and 7 bases from J, with 19 bases in between. The CDR3 totals 14 residues. CDR1 and CDR2 from the germline V gene are DFQATT and SNEGSKA (reference sequence).

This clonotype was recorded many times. CDR3 loop: CASSYSPRVETQYF. CDR3 nucleotide sequence: TGTGCCAGCAGTTACTCGCCTAGGGTTGAGACCCAGTACTTC. The J gene is TRBJ2-5, the V gene TRBV6-2 or TRBV6-3; no firm D call. Germline loops: CDR1 MNHEY, CDR2 SVGEGT. V gave up 0 bases and J gave up 5 bases, with 10 bases separating them. The CDR3 length is 14 residues.

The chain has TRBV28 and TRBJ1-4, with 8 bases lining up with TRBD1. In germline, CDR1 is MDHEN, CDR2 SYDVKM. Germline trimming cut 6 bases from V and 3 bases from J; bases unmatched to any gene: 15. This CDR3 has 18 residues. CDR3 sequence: CASSKYGQGNTPNEKLFF. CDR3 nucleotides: TGTGCCAGCAGCAAATACGGACAGGGAAATACGCCTAATGAAAAACTGTTTTTT. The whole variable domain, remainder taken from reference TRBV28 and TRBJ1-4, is DVKVTQSSRYLVKRTGEKVFLECVQDMDHENMFWYRQDPGLGLRLIYFSYDVKMKEKGDIPEGYSVSREKKERFSLILESASTNQTSMYLCASSKYGQGNTPNEKLFFGSGTQLSVL.

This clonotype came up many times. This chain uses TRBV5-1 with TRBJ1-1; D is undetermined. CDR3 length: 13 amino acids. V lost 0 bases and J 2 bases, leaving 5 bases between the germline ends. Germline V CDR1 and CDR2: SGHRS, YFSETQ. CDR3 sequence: CASSLDFNTEAFF. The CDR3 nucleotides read TGCGCCAGCAGCTTGGACTTCAACACTGAAGCTTTCTTT.

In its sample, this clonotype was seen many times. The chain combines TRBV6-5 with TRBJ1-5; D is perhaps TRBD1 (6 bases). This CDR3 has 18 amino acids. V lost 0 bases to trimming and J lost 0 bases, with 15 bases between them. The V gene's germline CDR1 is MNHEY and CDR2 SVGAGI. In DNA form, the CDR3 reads TGTGCCAGCAGTTACTCGAAGCATCCAGGGGCTAGCAATCAGCCCCAGCATTTT. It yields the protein CASSYSKHPGASNQPQHF.

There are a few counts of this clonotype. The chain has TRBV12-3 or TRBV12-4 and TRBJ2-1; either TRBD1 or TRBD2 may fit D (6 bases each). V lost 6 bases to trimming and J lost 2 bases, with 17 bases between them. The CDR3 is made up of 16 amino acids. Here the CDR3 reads CASRGVGGRAYNEQFF. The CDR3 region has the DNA TGTGCCAGCAGAGGCGTGGGGGGCCGAGCCTACAATGAGCAGTTCTTC.

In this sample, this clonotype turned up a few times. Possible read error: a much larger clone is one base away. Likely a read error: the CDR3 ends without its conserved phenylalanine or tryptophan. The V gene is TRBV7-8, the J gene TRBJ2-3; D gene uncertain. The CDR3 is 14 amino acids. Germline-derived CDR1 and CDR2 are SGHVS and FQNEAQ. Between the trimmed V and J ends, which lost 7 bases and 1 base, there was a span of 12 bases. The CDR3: CASTWTSGTDTQYS. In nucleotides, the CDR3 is TGTGCCAGCACCTGGACCTCGGGCACAGATACGCAGTATTCT.

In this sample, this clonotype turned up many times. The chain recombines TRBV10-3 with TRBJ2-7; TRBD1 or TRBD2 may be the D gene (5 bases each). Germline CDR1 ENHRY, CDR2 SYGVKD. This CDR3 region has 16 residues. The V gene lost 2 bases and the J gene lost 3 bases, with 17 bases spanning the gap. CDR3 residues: CAISEPPGRRNYEQYF. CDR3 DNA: TGTGCCATCAGTGAGCCTCCGGGACGGAGGAACTACGAGCAGTACTTC.

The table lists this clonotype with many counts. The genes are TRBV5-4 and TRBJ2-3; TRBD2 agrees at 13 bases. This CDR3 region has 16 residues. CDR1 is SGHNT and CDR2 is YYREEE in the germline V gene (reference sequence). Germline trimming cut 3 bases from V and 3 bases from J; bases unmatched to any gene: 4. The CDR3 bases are TGTGCCAGCAGCTCAAGGACTAGCGGGAGAACAGATACGCAGTATTTT. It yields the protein CASSSRTSGRTDTQYF.

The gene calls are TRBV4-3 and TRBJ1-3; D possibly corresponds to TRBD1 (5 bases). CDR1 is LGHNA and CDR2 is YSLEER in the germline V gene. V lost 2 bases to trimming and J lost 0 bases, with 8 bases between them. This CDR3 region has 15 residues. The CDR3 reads CASSQQGLSGNTIYF. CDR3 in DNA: TGCGCCAGCAGCCAACAGGGCCTCTCTGGAAACACCATATATTTT.

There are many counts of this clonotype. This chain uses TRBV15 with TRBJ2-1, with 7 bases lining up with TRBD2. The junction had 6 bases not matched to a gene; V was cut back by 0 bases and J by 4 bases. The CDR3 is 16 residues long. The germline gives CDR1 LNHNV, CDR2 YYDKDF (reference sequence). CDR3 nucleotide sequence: TGTGCCACCAGCAGAGAATTAGCGGGCATGTACAATGAGCAGTTCTTC. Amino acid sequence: CATSRELAGMYNEQFF.

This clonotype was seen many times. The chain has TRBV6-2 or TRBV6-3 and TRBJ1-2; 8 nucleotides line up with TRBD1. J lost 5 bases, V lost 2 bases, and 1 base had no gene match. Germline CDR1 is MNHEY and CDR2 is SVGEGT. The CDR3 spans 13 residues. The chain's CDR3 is CASSYDRGYGYTF. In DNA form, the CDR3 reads TGTGCCAGCAGTTACGACAGGGGATATGGCTACACCTTC.

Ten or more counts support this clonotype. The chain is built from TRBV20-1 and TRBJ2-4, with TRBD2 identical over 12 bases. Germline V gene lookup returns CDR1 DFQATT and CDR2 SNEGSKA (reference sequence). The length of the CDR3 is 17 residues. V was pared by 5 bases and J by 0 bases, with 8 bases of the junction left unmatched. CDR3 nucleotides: TGCAGTGCTTCCACCCTAGCGGGGGGGTTAGCCAAAAACATTCAGTACTTC. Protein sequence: CSASTLAGGLAKNIQYF.

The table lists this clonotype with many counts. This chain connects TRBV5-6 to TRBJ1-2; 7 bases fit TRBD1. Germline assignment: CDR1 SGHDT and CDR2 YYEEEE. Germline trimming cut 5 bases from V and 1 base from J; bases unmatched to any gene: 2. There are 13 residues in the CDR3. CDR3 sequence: CASRGQLNYGYTF. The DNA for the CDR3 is TGTGCCAGCAGGGGACAGCTTAACTATGGCTACACCTTC.

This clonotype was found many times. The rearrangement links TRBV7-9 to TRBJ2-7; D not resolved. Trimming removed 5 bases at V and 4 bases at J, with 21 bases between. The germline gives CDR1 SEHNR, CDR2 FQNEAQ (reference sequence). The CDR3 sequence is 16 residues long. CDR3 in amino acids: CASSQIGGADSYEQYF. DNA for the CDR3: TGTGCCAGCAGCCAGATTGGTGGCGCGGATTCTTACGAGCAGTACTTC.

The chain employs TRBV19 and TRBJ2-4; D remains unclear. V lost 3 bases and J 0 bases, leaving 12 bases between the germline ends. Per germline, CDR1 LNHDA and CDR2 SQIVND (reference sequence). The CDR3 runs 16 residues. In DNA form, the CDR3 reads TGTGCCAGTAGTATCGGGCGGAGAGTAGCCAAAAACATTCAGTACTTC. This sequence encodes CASSIGRRVAKNIQYF.

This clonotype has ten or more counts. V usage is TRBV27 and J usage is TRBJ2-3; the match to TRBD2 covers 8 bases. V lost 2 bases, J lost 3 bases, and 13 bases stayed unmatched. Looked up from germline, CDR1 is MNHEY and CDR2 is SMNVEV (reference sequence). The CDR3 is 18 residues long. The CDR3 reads CASSLTTWSGGQTDTQYF. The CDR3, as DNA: TGTGCCAGCAGTTTAACTACCTGGTCGGGGGGGCAAACAGATACGCAGTATTTT.

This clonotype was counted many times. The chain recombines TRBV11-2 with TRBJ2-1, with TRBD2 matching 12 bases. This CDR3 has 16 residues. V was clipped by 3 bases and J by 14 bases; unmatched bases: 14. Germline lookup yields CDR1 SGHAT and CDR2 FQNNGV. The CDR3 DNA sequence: TGTGCCAGCAGCTTGGGGGGGTTCGGGACTAGCGGGTCGGAGTTCTTC. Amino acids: CASSLGGFGTSGSEFF.

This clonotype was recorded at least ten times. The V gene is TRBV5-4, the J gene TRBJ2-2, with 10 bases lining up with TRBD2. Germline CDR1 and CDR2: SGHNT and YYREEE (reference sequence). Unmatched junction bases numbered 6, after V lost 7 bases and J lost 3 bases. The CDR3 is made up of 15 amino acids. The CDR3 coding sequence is TGTGCCAGCTCTTCTAGCGGGGGATACACCGGGGAGCTGTTTTTT. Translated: CASSSSGGYTGELFF. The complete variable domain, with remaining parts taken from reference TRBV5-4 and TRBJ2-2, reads ETGVTQSPTHLIKTRGQQVTLRCSSQSGHNTVSWYQQALGQGPQFIFQYYREEENGRGNFPPRFSGLQFPNYSSELNVNALELDDSALYLCASSSSGGYTGELFFGEGSRLTVL.

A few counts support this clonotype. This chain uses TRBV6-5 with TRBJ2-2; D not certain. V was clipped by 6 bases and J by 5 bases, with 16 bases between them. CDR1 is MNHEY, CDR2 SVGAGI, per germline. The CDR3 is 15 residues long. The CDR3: CASSPDGPRTGELFF. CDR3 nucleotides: TGTGCCAGCAGCCCCGATGGGCCAAGAACCGGGGAGCTGTTTTTT.

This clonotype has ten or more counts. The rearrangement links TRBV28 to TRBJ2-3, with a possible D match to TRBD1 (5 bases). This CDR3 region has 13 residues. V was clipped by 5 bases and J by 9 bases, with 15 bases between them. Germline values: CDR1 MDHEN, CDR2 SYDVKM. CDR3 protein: CASSPPTVGTQYF. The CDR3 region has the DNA TGTGCCAGCAGTCCACCGACAGTCGGGACGCAGTATTTT.

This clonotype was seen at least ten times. CDR3 DNA sequence: TGTGCCAGCAGCTTAGAAGGAGCGAGCGATACGCAGTATTTT. Its protein product is CASSLEGASDTQYF. The J gene is TRBJ2-3, the V gene TRBV7-2; no definite D call. The germline V gene has CDR1 SGHTA and CDR2 FQGNSA. This CDR3 has 14 amino acids. Trimming removed 1 base at V and 6 bases at J, with 11 bases between.

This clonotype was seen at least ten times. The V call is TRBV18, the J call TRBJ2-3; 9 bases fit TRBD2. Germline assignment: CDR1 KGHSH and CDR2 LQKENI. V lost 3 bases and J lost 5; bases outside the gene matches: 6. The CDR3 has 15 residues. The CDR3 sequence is CASSPSRGGGDTQYF. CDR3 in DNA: TGTGCCAGCTCACCTTCGCGGGGGGGAGGAGATACGCAGTATTTT. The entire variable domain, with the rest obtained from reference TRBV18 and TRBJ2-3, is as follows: NAGVMQNPRHLVRRRGQEARLRCSPMKGHSHVYWYRQLPEEGLKFMVYLQKENIIDESGMPKERFSAEFPKEGPSILRIQQVVRGDSAAYFCASSPSRGGGDTQYFGPGTRLTVL.

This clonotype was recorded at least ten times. The chain's CDR3 is CASSWGQGREQFF. The CDR3 DNA reads TGTGCCAGCAGCTGGGGACAGGGCCGTGAGCAGTTCTTC. This rearrangement joins TRBV7-3 to TRBJ2-1; 9 bases line up with TRBD1. The junction had 4 bases not matched to a gene; V was cut back by 4 bases and J by 9 bases. This CDR3 spans 13 amino acids. Germline-derived CDR1 and CDR2 are SGHTA and FQGTGA.

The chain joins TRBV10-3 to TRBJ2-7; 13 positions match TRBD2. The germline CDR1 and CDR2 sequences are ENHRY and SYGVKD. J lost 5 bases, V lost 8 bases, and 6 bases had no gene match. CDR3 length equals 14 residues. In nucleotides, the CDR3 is TGTGCCATCTCCGGACTAGCGGGAGATGACGAGCAGTACTTC. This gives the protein CAISGLAGDDEQYF.